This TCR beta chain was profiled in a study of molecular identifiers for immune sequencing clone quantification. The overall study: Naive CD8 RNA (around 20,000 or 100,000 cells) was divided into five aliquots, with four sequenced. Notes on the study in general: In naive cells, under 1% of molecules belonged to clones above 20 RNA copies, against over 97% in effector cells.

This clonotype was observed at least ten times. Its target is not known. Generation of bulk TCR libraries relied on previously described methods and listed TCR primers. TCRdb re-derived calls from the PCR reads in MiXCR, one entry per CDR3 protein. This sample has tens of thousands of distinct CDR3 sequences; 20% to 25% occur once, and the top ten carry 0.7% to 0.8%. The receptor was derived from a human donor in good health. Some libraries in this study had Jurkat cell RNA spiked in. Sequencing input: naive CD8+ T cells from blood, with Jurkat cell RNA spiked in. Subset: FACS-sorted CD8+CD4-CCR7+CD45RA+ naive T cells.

The CDR3 region is CASSQQQGYEQYF. CDR3 sequence (DNA): TGCGCCAGCAGCCAACAACAGGGTTACGAGCAGTACTTC. V is TRBV4-1 and J is TRBJ2-7; TRBD1 is a possible D gene (6 bases). Germline-derived CDR1 and CDR2 are MGHRA and YSYEKL. Trimming shortened V by 2 bases and J by 4 bases, and 9 bases separated the two germline ends. This CDR3 spans 13 amino acids.